This T cell receptor beta chain appears in the sequencing data of a study of T-cell memory formation after mild COVID-19. Notes on the study in general: Clones that contracted clustered mainly in CM and EM if CD4+ and in EMRA if CD8+.

TCRalpha and TCRbeta libraries used 5'RACE with constant-segment primers and UMIs. Via MiXCR, TCRdb re-called the 5' RACE reads, giving one row per CDR3 protein. There are hundreds of thousands of distinct CDR3 sequences in the sample; 15% to 25% occur only once, and around 8% lies in the top ten. This clonotype was seen more than once but under ten times. Its target is not known. Trimming left V 0 bases short and J 6 bases short, with 13 bases between. The CDR3 has 15 amino acids. The germline CDR1 and CDR2 sequences are MNHEY and SVGAGI. The V and J genes are TRBV6-5 and TRBJ2-3; possible D gene TRBD2, 6 bases. The sequenced material came from PBMCs or a T cell subset sorted from them (not recorded which). This TCR was sampled from an adult woman who had mild COVID-19 (a few samples of this study predate the infection). Cell type and time point are not known. The CDR3 DNA sequence: TGTGCCAGCAGTTACTCGAATAGCGGTGCGGATACGCAGTATTTT. Its translation: CASSYSNSGADTQYF.